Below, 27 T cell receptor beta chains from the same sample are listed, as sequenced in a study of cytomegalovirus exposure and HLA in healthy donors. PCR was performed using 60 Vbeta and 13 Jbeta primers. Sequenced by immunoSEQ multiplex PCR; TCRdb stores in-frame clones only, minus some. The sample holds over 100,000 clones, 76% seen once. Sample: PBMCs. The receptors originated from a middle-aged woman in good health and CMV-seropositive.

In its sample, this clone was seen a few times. CDR3 DNA sequence: TGTGCCATCAGTGTCGACAGGGGCCATGGCTACACCTTC. Translated, it gives CAISVDRGHGYTF. The V gene is TRBV10-3, the J gene TRBJ1-2; 8 bases map to TRBD1. This CDR3 region has 13 residues. Trimming removed 4 bases from V and 6 bases from J; junction bases left unmatched: 4. Germline CDR1 and CDR2: ENHRY and SYGVKD.

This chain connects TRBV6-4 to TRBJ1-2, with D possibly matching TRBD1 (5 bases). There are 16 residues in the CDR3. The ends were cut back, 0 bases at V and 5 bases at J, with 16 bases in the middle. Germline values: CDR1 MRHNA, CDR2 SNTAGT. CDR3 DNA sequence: TGTGCCAGCAGTGACTCGAAGACAGACAATTTTTATGGCTACACCTTC. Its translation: CASSDSKTDNFYGYTF.

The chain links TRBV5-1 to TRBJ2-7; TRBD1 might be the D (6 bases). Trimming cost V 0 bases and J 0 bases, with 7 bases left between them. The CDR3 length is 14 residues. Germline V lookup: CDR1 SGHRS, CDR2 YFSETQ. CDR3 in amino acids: CASSLGTVSYEQYF. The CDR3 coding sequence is TGCGCCAGCAGCTTGGGGACAGTCTCCTACGAGCAGTACTTC.

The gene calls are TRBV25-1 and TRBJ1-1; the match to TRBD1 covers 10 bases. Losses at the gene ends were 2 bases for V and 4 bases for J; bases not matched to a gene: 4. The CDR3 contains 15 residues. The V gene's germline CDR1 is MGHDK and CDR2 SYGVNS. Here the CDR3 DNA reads TGTGCCAGCAGTGAAGACAGGGGGCCGGGCACTGAAGCTTTCTTT. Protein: CASSEDRGPGTEAFF.

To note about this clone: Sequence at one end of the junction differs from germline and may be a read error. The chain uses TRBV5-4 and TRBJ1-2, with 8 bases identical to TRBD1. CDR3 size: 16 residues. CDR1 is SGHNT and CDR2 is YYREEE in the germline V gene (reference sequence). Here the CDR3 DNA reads TGTGCCAGCAGTTTGGACAGGGCTAACCTAAACTATGGCTACACCTTC. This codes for CASSLDRANLNYGYTF.

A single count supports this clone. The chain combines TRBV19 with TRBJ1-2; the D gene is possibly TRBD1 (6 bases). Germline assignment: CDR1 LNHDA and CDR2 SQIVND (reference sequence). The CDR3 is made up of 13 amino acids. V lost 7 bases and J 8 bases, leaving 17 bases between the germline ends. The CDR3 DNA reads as TGTGCCAGTAATCCCCCGGGACATAGAGGCTACACCTTC. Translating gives CASNPPGHRGYTF. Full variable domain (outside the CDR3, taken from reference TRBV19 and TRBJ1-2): DGGITQSPKYLFRKEGQNVTLSCEQNLNHDAMYWYRQDPGQGLRLIYYSQIVNDFQKGDIAEGYSVSREKKESFPLTVTSAQKNPTAFYLCASNPPGHRGYTFGSGTRLTVV.

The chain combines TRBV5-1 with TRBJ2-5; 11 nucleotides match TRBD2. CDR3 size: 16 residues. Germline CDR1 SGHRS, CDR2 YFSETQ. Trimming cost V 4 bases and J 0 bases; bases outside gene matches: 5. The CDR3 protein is CASSQGLAANQETQYF. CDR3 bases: TGCGCCAGCAGCCAGGGACTAGCGGCCAACCAAGAGACCCAGTACTTC.

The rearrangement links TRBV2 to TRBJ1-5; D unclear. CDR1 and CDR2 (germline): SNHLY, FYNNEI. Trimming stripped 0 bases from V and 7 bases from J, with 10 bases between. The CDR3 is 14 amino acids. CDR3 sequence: CASSEALPGQPQHF. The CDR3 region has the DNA TGTGCCAGCAGTGAAGCGCTTCCGGGGCAGCCCCAGCATTTT.

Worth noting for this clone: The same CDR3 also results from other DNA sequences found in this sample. DNA for the CDR3: TGTGCCAGCAGTGAACTTAGAGAGACCCAGTACTTC. It codes for CASSELRETQYF. The chain employs TRBV2 and TRBJ2-5; D is ambiguous. V was pared by 2 bases and J by 4 bases, with 5 bases between. CDR1 and CDR2 from the germline V gene are SNHLY and FYNNEI. CDR3 length: 12 residues.

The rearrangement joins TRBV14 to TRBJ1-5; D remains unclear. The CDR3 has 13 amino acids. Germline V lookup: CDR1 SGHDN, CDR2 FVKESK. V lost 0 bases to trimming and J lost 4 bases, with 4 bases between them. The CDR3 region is CASSQDRNQPQHF. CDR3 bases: TGTGCCAGCAGCCAAGATCGGAATCAGCCCCAGCATTTT.

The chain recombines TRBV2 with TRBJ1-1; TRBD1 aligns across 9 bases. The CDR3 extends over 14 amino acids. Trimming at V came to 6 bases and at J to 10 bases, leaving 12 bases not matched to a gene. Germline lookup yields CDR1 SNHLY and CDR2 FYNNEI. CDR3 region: CASSADRGILAAFF. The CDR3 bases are TGTGCCAGCAGCGCCGACAGGGGGATATTGGCAGCTTTCTTT.

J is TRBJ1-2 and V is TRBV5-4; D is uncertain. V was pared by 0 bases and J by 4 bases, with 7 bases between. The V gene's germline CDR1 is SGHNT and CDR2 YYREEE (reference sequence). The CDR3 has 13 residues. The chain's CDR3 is CASSLGGIYGYTF. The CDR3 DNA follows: TGTGCCAGCAGCTTGGGAGGGATCTATGGCTACACCTTC.

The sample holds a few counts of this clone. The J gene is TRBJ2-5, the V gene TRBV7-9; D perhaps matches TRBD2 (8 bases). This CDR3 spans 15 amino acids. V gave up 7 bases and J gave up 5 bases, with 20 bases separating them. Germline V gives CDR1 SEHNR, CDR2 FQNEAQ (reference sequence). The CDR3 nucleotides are TGTGCCAGCACCCTTAGCGGGGTCAGGGGGGAGACCCAGTACTTC. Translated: CASTLSGVRGETQYF.

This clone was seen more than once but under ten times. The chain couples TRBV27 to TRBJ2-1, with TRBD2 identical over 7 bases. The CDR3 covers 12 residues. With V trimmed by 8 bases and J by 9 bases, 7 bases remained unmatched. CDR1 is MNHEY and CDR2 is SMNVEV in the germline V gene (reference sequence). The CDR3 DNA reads TGTGCCAGCGCCCCGGGGGGTTTTGAGCAGTTCTTC. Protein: CASAPGGFEQFF.

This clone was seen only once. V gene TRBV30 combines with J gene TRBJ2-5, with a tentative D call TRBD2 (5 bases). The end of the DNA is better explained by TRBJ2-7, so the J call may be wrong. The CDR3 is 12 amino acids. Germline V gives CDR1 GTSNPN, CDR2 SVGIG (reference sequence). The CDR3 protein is CAWSPRGPEQYF. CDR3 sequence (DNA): TGTGCCTGGAGTCCTCGGGGTCCCGAGCAGTACTTC.

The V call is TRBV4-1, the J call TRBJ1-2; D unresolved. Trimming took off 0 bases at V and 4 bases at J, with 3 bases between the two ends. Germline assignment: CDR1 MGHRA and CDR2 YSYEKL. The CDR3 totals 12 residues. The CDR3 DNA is TGCGCCAGCAGCCAAGACGGCTATGGCTACACCTTC. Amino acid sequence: CASSQDGYGYTF.

DNA for the CDR3: TGCGCCAGCAGCCGTTCACTCCGTACAGGGGGCGAAGCCCAGCATTTT. Its protein product is CASSRSLRTGGEAQHF. This rearrangement joins TRBV4-1 to TRBJ1-5, with 9 bases identical to TRBD1. The trim removed 4 bases at V and 11 bases at J, leaving 15 bases unmatched. Germline CDR1 and CDR2: MGHRA and YSYEKL. This CDR3 contains 16 residues.

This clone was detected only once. This chain's CDR3 is CASSLGLNTGELFF. The CDR3 DNA reads TGTGCCAGCAGCTTAGGACTGAACACCGGGGAGCTGTTTTTT. This sequence joins TRBV7-9 and TRBJ2-2, with D uncertain. Germline CDR1 is SEHNR and CDR2 is FQNEAQ (reference sequence). With 1 base removed from V and 1 base from J, the gap between germline ends came to 4 bases. This CDR3 has 14 residues.

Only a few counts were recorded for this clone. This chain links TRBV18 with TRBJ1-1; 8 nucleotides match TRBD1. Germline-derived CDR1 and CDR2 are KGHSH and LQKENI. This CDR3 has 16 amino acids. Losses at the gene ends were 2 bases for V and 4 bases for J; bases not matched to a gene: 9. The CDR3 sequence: CASSPAAGGPSTEAFF. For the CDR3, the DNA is TGTGCCAGCTCACCAGCGGCAGGGGGCCCCAGCACTGAAGCTTTCTTT.

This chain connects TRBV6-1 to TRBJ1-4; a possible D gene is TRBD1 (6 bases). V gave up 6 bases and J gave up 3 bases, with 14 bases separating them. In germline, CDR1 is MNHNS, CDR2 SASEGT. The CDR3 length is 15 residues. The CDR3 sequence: CASRPGGPANEKLFF. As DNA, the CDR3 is TGTGCCAGCAGGCCCGGGGGGCCGGCTAATGAAAAACTGTTTTTT.

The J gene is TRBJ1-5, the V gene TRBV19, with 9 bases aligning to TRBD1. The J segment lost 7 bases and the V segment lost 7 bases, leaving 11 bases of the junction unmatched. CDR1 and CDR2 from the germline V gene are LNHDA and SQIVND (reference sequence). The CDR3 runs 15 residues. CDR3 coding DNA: TGTGCCAGTACGTATGGGACAGGGATATGGCAGCCCCAGCATTTT. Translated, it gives CASTYGTGIWQPQHF. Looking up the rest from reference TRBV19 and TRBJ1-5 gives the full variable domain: DGGITQSPKYLFRKEGQNVTLSCEQNLNHDAMYWYRQDPGQGLRLIYYSQIVNDFQKGDIAEGYSVSREKKESFPLTVTSAQKNPTAFYLCASTYGTGIWQPQHFGDGTRLSIL.

The CDR3 sequence is CASNPTGGSGYTF. CDR3 sequence (DNA): TGCGCCAGCAACCCGACAGGTGGTTCTGGCTACACCTTC. The V and J genes are TRBV5-1 and TRBJ1-2, with D perhaps matching TRBD1 (6 bases). Trimming took off 6 bases at V and 7 bases at J, with 16 bases between the two ends. This CDR3 has 13 amino acids. CDR1 SGHRS and CDR2 YFSETQ come from the germline V gene.

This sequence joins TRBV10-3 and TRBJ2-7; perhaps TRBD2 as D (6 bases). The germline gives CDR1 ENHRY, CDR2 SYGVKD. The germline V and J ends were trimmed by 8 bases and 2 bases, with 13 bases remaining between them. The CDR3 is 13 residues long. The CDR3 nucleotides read TGTGCCATCGCGGGGAAACAGGCCTACGAGCAGTACTTC. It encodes CAIAGKQAYEQYF.

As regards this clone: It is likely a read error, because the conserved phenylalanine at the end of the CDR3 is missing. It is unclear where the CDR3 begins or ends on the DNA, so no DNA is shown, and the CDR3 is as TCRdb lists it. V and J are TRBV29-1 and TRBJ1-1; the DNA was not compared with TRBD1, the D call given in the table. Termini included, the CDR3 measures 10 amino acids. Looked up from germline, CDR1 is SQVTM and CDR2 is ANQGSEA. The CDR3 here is CSATGEYVEL.

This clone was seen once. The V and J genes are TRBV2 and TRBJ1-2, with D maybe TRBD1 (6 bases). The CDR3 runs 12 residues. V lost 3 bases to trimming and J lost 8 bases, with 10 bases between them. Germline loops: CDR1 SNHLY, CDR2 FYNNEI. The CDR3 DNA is TGTGCCAGCAGTGACAGGGGTGGCGGCTACACCTTC. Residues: CASSDRGGGYTF.

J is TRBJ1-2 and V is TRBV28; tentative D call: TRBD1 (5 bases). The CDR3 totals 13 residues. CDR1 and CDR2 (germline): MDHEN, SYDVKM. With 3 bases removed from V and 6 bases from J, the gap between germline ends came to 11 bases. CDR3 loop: CASSLGGRDGYTF. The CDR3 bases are TGTGCCAGCAGTTTGGGGGGAAGAGATGGCTACACCTTC.

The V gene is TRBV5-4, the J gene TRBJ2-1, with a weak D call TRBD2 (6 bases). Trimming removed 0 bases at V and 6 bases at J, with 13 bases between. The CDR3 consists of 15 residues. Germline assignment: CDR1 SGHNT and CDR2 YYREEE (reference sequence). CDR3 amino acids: CASSLGGQGGNEQFF. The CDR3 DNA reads TGTGCCAGCAGCTTGGGCGGGCAGGGAGGCAATGAGCAGTTCTTC.